The 20 T cell receptor beta chains in this list originate from one sample, sequenced in a study of cytomegalovirus exposure and HLA in healthy donors. PCR was performed using 60 Vbeta and 13 Jbeta primers. Libraries were prepared by immunoSEQ multiplex PCR; TCRdb keeps only in-frame clonotypes and omits some of them. The top ten hold under 2.5% of the sample, which has about 160,000 clones, around 88% seen once. Sequencing was done on a sample of PBMCs. These receptors were obtained from a young woman in good health and CMV-seronegative.

The chain joins TRBV19 to TRBJ1-2, with TRBD1 matching over 7 bases. Germline CDR1 and CDR2: LNHDA and SQIVND (reference sequence). V was clipped by 6 bases and J by 4 bases; unmatched bases: 11. This CDR3 has 15 residues. Written as DNA, the CDR3 is TGTGCCAGTAGCGTGAGCACAGGGGAGGCCTATGGCTACACCTTC. It translates to CASSVSTGEAYGYTF.

V and J are TRBV5-1 and TRBJ1-6; no clear D. The CDR3 is 16 residues long. Trimming cost V 0 bases and J 0 bases, with 7 bases left between them. Germline assignment: CDR1 SGHRS and CDR2 YFSETQ. CDR3 loop: CASSLVQSSYNSPLHF. CDR3 DNA: TGCGCCAGCAGCTTGGTACAGAGCTCCTATAATTCACCCCTCCACTTT.

Here the CDR3 DNA reads TGTGCCAGCACGGCCCGTACAGGGGTGAACTATGGCTACACCTTC. Translated: CASTARTGVNYGYTF. The genes are TRBV27 and TRBJ1-2; 7 bases are a match to TRBD1. The CDR3 is 15 residues long. Germline V gene sequence: CDR1 MNHEY, CDR2 SMNVEV (reference sequence). After removal of 7 bases from V and 2 bases from J, the junction contained 10 bases not matched to a gene.

The chain has TRBV28 and TRBJ1-1, with no clear D. CDR3 length: 11 residues. Germline CDR1 and CDR2: MDHEN and SYDVKM. V dropped 5 bases and J dropped 6 bases, with 7 bases sitting between them. This chain's CDR3 is CASSLGPEAFF. The CDR3 DNA reads TGTGCCAGCAGTCTTGGGCCTGAAGCTTTCTTT. The full variable domain, with the rest looked up from reference TRBV28 and TRBJ1-1, is DVKVTQSSRYLVKRTGEKVFLECVQDMDHENMFWYRQDPGLGLRLIYFSYDVKMKEKGDIPEGYSVSREKKERFSLILESASTNQTSMYLCASSLGPEAFFGQGTRLTVV.

The chain combines TRBV7-9 with TRBJ2-7, with TRBD1 matching over 12 bases. Germline CDR1 reads SEHNR; CDR2 reads FQNEAQ (reference sequence). The J segment lost 7 bases and the V segment lost 0 bases, leaving 7 bases of the junction unmatched. The CDR3 is 16 amino acids. CDR3 loop: CASSLALGQGAGEQYF. CDR3 sequence (DNA): TGTGCCAGCAGCTTAGCTCTGGGACAGGGGGCTGGGGAGCAGTACTTC.

The rearrangement joins TRBV5-4 to TRBJ2-1; 11 positions agree with TRBD2. CDR3 length equals 15 residues. CDR1 and CDR2 (germline): SGHNT, YYREEE (reference sequence). Trimming cost V 3 bases and J 7 bases; bases outside gene matches: 6. The DNA of the CDR3 is TGTGCCAGCAGCTCCCTAGCGGGAGGTGGAAATGAGCAGTTCTTC. This gives the protein CASSSLAGGGNEQFF.

The rearrangement uses TRBV5-1 and TRBJ2-5, with 11 bases aligning to TRBD1. With the DNA end fitting TRBJ2-7 better, the J assignment may be wrong. This CDR3 has 15 amino acids. Germline assignment: CDR1 SGHRS and CDR2 YFSETQ. The CDR3 protein is CASSTGTGGYYEQYF. In DNA form, the CDR3 reads TGCGCCAGCAGCACCGGGACAGGGGGTTACTACGAGCAGTACTTC.

This clone was observed a single time. The same CDR3 can be traced to other DNA sequences in this sample. The rearrangement links TRBV19 to TRBJ2-1; 10 positions agree with TRBD2. The CDR3 sequence is 14 residues long. Germline-derived CDR1 and CDR2 are LNHDA and SQIVND (reference sequence). V lost 4 bases to trimming and J lost 4 bases; unmatched junction nucleotides: 1. For the CDR3, the DNA is TGTGCCAGTAGTACTAGCGGGGGATACAATGAGCAGTTCTTC. Translating gives CASSTSGGYNEQFF.

V usage is TRBV6-6 and J usage is TRBJ1-2; 12 bases are a match to TRBD1. CDR1 and CDR2 from the germline V gene are MNHNY and SVGAGI (reference sequence). The CDR3 totals 15 residues. V shed 6 bases, J shed 3 bases, and the junction held 5 bases outside the gene matches. CDR3 sequence (DNA): TGTGCCAGCAGGGTGGGACAGGGGGCGGACTATGGCTACACCTTC. Protein product: CASRVGQGADYGYTF.

The chain is built from TRBV6-5 and TRBJ1-1, with 10 bases identical to TRBD1. In germline, CDR1 is MNHEY, CDR2 SVGAGI. V lost 2 bases to trimming and J lost 8 bases; unmatched junction nucleotides: 2. The CDR3 is 13 amino acids. In DNA, the CDR3 is TGTGCCAGCAGTTACAGGGACAGGGGAGAAGCTTTCTTT. Its protein product is CASSYRDRGEAFF.

The chain carries TRBV7-8 and TRBJ2-5; TRBD2 matches at 13 bases. V dropped 5 bases and J dropped 2; count of bases not matched to a gene: 17. The CDR3 consists of 20 residues. CDR1 and CDR2 from the germline V gene are SGHVS and FQNEAQ. Written as DNA, the CDR3 is TGTGCCAGCAGCATAACCTTTTCTGGACTAGCGGGGGACCGTCAAGAGACCCAGTACTTC. This encodes CASSITFSGLAGDRQETQYF.

The chain couples TRBV6-1 to TRBJ2-7, with D possibly matching TRBD1 (5 bases). The V and J ends lost 3 bases and 3 bases respectively, with 12 bases between them. Germline V lookup: CDR1 MNHNS, CDR2 SASEGT. The CDR3 is made up of 14 amino acids. CDR3 bases: TGTGCCAGCAGTGAGGCTTCAGGGTTCTACGAGCAGTACTTC. It encodes CASSEASGFYEQYF.

V gene TRBV10-3 combines with J gene TRBJ2-1; the match to TRBD2 covers 13 bases. V shed 5 bases, J shed 7 bases, and the junction held 5 bases outside the gene matches. Germline assignment: CDR1 ENHRY and CDR2 SYGVKD. The CDR3 length is 15 residues. The CDR3 spells CAISWTSGSGNEQFF. The DNA of the CDR3 is TGTGCCATCAGTTGGACTAGCGGGAGTGGGAATGAGCAGTTCTTC.

The chain joins TRBV5-8 to TRBJ2-7, with D maybe TRBD2 (5 bases). The CDR3 is made up of 14 amino acids. V lost 4 bases to trimming and J lost 4 bases, with 15 bases between them. Germline CDR1 SGHTS, CDR2 YDEGEE. The CDR3 bases are TGTGCCAGCAGCGACCGAGGGATACATTACGAGCAGTACTTC. This codes for CASSDRGIHYEQYF.

The chain has TRBV11-2 and TRBJ2-1; TRBD1 aligns across 9 bases. The CDR3 loop spans 13 amino acids. Looked up from germline, CDR1 is SGHAT and CDR2 is FQNNGV. After removal of 0 bases from V and 14 bases from J, the junction contained 5 bases not matched to a gene. The CDR3 DNA sequence: TGTGCCAGCAGCTTAGATCCGAGACAGGGGGAGTTCTTC. This gives the protein CASSLDPRQGEFF.

The chain links TRBV21-1 to TRBJ1-2. TRBV21-1 is designated a pseudogene. The CDR3 extends over 14 amino acids. CDR3 sequence (DNA): TGTGCCAGCAGCAAAGATACGGGGGACTATGGCTACACCTTC. It translates to CASSKDTGDYGYTF.

Worth noting for this clone: At one boundary the junction diverges from the germline segment, which might be a read error. The J gene is TRBJ1-5, the V gene TRBV19; 8 nucleotides match TRBD1. In germline, CDR1 is LNHDA, CDR2 SQIVND (reference sequence). This CDR3 contains 14 residues. In DNA, the CDR3 is TGTGCCAGTGGCGGGACAGGTAGCAAACAGCCCCAGCATTTT. It yields the protein CASGGTGSKQPQHF.

The genes are TRBV29-1 and TRBJ2-7; D is perhaps TRBD2 (6 bases). This CDR3 has 14 residues. Trimming cost V 3 bases and J 4 bases, with 16 bases left between them. Germline values: CDR1 SQVTM, CDR2 ANQGSEA. CDR3 bases: TGCAGCGTTGAGGGGGGTAAGGGTGGGTACGAGCAGTACTTC. Its translation: CSVEGGKGGYEQYF.

The rearrangement uses TRBV10-3 and TRBJ2-1; no clear D. Per the germline V gene, CDR1 is ENHRY and CDR2 is SYGVKD. CDR3 length equals 12 residues. Trimming took off 3 bases at V and 6 bases at J, with 6 bases between the two ends. The CDR3 nucleotides read TGTGCCATCAGTGAATCGGGCAATGAGCAGTTCTTC. Its protein product is CAISESGNEQFF.

The rearrangement joins TRBV6-5 to TRBJ2-5; D perhaps matches TRBD2 (6 bases). The V end lost 0 bases, the J end lost 9 bases, and 14 bases lay between the germline ends. This CDR3 spans 14 amino acids. Germline V gene sequence: CDR1 MNHEY, CDR2 SVGAGI. As DNA, the CDR3 is TGTGCCAGCAGTTACTCAGGGGCTTGGGAGGCCCAGTACTTC. It specifies CASSYSGAWEAQYF.